The 21 T cell receptor beta chains below come from one sample, sequenced in a study of blood T cell repertoires in COVID-19. Libraries were prepared by immunoSEQ multiplex PCR; TCRdb keeps only in-frame clonotypes and omits some of them. The data contain fewer than 250,000 clones, about 90% of them seen just once; the ten biggest clones take up less than 3.5%. The sequenced sample consisted of peripheral blood. The receptors originated from a man younger than 40 with COVID-19, enrolled during active disease.

The V call is TRBV2, the J call TRBJ2-7; 8 bases map to TRBD1. Trimming removed 7 bases from V and 7 bases from J; junction bases left unmatched: 12. The CDR3 loop spans 14 amino acids. Germline V gene sequence: CDR1 SNHLY, CDR2 FYNNEI. CDR3 coding DNA: TGTGCCAGCAAATTGGGACAGGCCTCGGGGGAGCAGTACTTC. Its translation is CASKLGQASGEQYF.

J is TRBJ2-7 and V is TRBV7-9, with 10 bases aligning to TRBD1. The CDR3 totals 13 residues. Germline trimming cut 4 bases from V and 9 bases from J; bases unmatched to any gene: 6. The germline V gene encodes CDR1 SEHNR and CDR2 FQNEAQ (reference sequence). CDR3 protein: CASSWGQGQGQYF. Written as DNA, the CDR3 is TGTGCCAGCAGCTGGGGACAGGGGCAGGGGCAGTACTTC.

The gene calls are TRBV5-8 and TRBJ1-6, with TRBD1 as a possible D gene (5 bases). The V and J ends lost 0 bases and 7 bases respectively, with 11 bases between them. Germline CDR1 and CDR2: SGHTS and YDEGEE. CDR3 length: 15 residues. The CDR3 here is CASSLEGARNSPLHF. For the CDR3, the DNA is TGTGCCAGCAGCTTGGAAGGGGCGAGGAATTCACCCCTCCACTTT. Full variable domain (remainder filled in from reference TRBV5-8 and TRBJ1-6): EAGVTQSPTHLIKTRGQQATLRCSPISGHTSVYWYQQALGLGLQFLLWYDEGEERNRGNFPPRFSGRQFPNYSSELNVNALELEDSALYLCASSLEGARNSPLHFGNGTRLTVT.

The rearrangement links TRBV7-2 to TRBJ1-5; 10 positions agree with TRBD1. This CDR3 region has 16 residues. The J segment lost 6 bases and the V segment lost 5 bases, leaving 10 bases of the junction unmatched. Germline CDR1 SGHTA, CDR2 FQGNSA. The CDR3 sequence is CASSLETGGLGQPQHF. In DNA, the CDR3 is TGTGCCAGCAGCCTCGAGACAGGGGGCTTGGGTCAGCCCCAGCATTTT.

This rearrangement joins TRBV5-1 to TRBJ2-3; TRBD1 agrees at 10 bases. Germline loops: CDR1 SGHRS, CDR2 YFSETQ. Trimming cost V 4 bases and J 1 base; bases outside gene matches: 21. There are 21 residues in the CDR3. CDR3 loop: CASSPGTGDPRIGFGTDTQYF. The CDR3 nucleotides read TGCGCCAGCAGCCCCGGGACAGGGGATCCTCGGATAGGGTTCGGCACAGATACGCAGTATTTT. Combining the CDR3 with reference TRBV5-1 and TRBJ2-3 gives the whole variable domain KAGVTQTPRYLIKTRGQQVTLSCSPISGHRSVSWYQQTPGQGLQFLFEYFSETQRNKGNFPGRFSGRQFSNSRSEMNVSTLELGDSALYLCASSPGTGDPRIGFGTDTQYFGPGTRLTVL.

V gene TRBV7-2 combines with J gene TRBJ2-1; maybe TRBD1 (6 bases). V was trimmed by 2 bases and J by 13 bases, leaving 12 bases between them. Germline CDR1 is SGHTA and CDR2 is FQGNSA. The CDR3 is 12 residues long. DNA for the CDR3: TGTGCCAGCAGCTTAATGAGGGGGTCACAGTTCTTC. Translated: CASSLMRGSQFF.

In its sample, this clone was seen a few times. The J gene is TRBJ1-1, the V gene TRBV19, with a tentative D call TRBD1 (6 bases). CDR3 length: 14 residues. Germline V CDR1 and CDR2: LNHDA, SQIVND (reference sequence). The V and J ends lost 10 bases and 2 bases respectively, with 17 bases between them. The CDR3 region has the DNA TGTGCCACAACGCCTGACAGGCAAAACACTGAAGCTTTCTTT. Amino acid sequence: CATTPDRQNTEAFF. The full variable domain, its missing parts supplied by reference TRBV19 and TRBJ1-1, is DGGITQSPKYLFRKEGQNVTLSCEQNLNHDAMYWYRQDPGQGLRLIYYSQIVNDFQKGDIAEGYSVSREKKESFPLTVTSAQKNPTAFYLCATTPDRQNTEAFFGQGTRLTVV.

The chain links TRBV7-6 to TRBJ1-5; D unresolved. Germline values: CDR1 SGHVS, CDR2 FNYEAQ. The V and J ends lost 2 bases and 0 bases respectively, with 5 bases between them. The CDR3 is 14 residues long. The CDR3 DNA sequence: TGTGCCAGCAGCTTATACGGTAGCAATCAGCCCCAGCATTTT. Amino acids: CASSLYGSNQPQHF.

The V and J genes are TRBV27 and TRBJ1-4, with D possibly TRBD1 on 5 matching bases. V was cut by 5 bases and J by 1 base, with 8 bases left in between. Germline lookup yields CDR1 MNHEY and CDR2 SMNVEV (reference sequence). This CDR3 is 14 amino acids long. Here the CDR3 DNA reads TGTGCCAGCAGTGGGCAGGGAACTAATGAAAAACTGTTTTTT. Translation gives CASSGQGTNEKLFF.

The table lists this clone with a count of one. This chain connects TRBV5-1 to TRBJ2-1; 8 bases agree with TRBD1. This CDR3 spans 14 amino acids. The germline gives CDR1 SGHRS, CDR2 YFSETQ. V dropped 6 bases and J dropped 7; count of bases not matched to a gene: 9. The CDR3 loop is CASNQGAIVNEQFF. CDR3 coding DNA: TGCGCCAGCAACCAGGGGGCAATTGTGAATGAGCAGTTCTTC. The full variable domain, with the rest looked up from reference TRBV5-1 and TRBJ2-1, is KAGVTQTPRYLIKTRGQQVTLSCSPISGHRSVSWYQQTPGQGLQFLFEYFSETQRNKGNFPGRFSGRQFSNSRSEMNVSTLELGDSALYLCASNQGAIVNEQFFGPGTRLTVL.

The CDR3 region is CASSATGGWGYGYTF. CDR3 nucleotides: TGTGCCAGCAGCGCGACAGGGGGCTGGGGCTATGGCTACACCTTC. The V call is TRBV6-5, the J call TRBJ1-2, with 10 bases identical to TRBD1. Losses at the gene ends were 6 bases for V and 4 bases for J; bases not matched to a gene: 8. Per germline, CDR1 MNHEY and CDR2 SVGAGI. The CDR3 runs 15 residues.

The chain has TRBV15 and TRBJ2-2; possibly TRBD2 for D (6 bases). Trimming stripped 0 bases from V and 3 bases from J, with 14 bases between. This CDR3 has 17 residues. Germline V gives CDR1 LNHNV, CDR2 YYDKDF (reference sequence). CDR3 in DNA: TGTGCCACCAGCAGAGATGCCCCGATAGCGGACACCGGGGAGCTGTTTTTT. This codes for CATSRDAPIADTGELFF. Supplemented by reference TRBV15 and TRBJ2-2, the full variable domain reads DAMVIQNPRYQVTQFGKPVTLSCSQTLNHNVMYWYQQKSSQAPKLLFHYYDKDFNNEADTPDNFQSRRPNTSFCFLDIRSPGLGDTAMYLCATSRDAPIADTGELFFGEGSRLTVL.

The chain joins TRBV29-1 to TRBJ1-2; 8 nucleotides align to TRBD1. V trimming: 4 bases; J trimming: 2 bases; junction bases outside the gene matches: 9. In germline, CDR1 is SQVTM, CDR2 ANQGSEA. The CDR3 loop spans 15 amino acids. The CDR3 loop reads CSVGQGTTLNYGYTF. CDR3 DNA sequence: TGCAGCGTTGGACAGGGGACTACTCTCAACTATGGCTACACCTTC.

The J gene is TRBJ2-2, the V gene TRBV14, with D maybe TRBD2 (5 bases). V was clipped by 4 bases and J by 4 bases, with 19 bases between them. Germline V gives CDR1 SGHDN, CDR2 FVKESK. This CDR3 has 17 amino acids. The CDR3 nucleotides are TGTGCCAGCAGCCGGGGATTAGCGCTCGGGGTCACCGGGGAGCTGTTTTTT. Protein sequence: CASSRGLALGVTGELFF.

Only one count was recorded for this clone. The V call is TRBV5-6, the J call TRBJ1-5; 9 nucleotides align to TRBD1. This CDR3 is 14 amino acids long. The germline CDR1 and CDR2 sequences are SGHDT and YYEEEE. The trim removed 3 bases at V and 7 bases at J, leaving 5 bases unmatched. CDR3 amino acids: CASSWTGEPQPQHF. The DNA of the CDR3 is TGTGCCAGCAGCTGGACAGGGGAGCCCCAGCCCCAGCATTTT.

The V gene is TRBV18, the J gene TRBJ2-5, with 7 nucleotides matching TRBD2. V lost 1 base, J lost 3 bases, and 5 bases stayed unmatched. This CDR3 is built from 15 residues. Germline loops: CDR1 KGHSH, CDR2 LQKENI. The CDR3 loop is CASSPLNGLEETQYF. In DNA, the CDR3 is TGTGCCAGCTCACCACTCAACGGACTAGAAGAGACCCAGTACTTC.

CDR3 bases: TGCAGCGTACCTCAGGGGGCCAAAAACATTCAGTACTTC. Protein product: CSVPQGAKNIQYF. The chain carries TRBV29-1 and TRBJ2-4, with D maybe TRBD1 (6 bases). This CDR3 contains 13 residues. The V end was cut by 6 bases, the J end by 1 base, with 10 bases between. Germline values: CDR1 SQVTM, CDR2 ANQGSEA.

V and J are TRBV27 and TRBJ2-7; TRBD1 matches 7 bases. CDR3 length: 14 amino acids. V dropped 5 bases and J dropped 1; count of bases not matched to a gene: 5. Per the germline V gene, CDR1 is MNHEY and CDR2 is SMNVEV (reference sequence). CDR3 in DNA: TGTGCCAGCAGTGCCTGGGACAGATCCTACGAGCAGTACTTC. This sequence encodes CASSAWDRSYEQYF.

The V gene is TRBV1, the J gene TRBJ1-6; the table's TRBD1 call for D was not verified on the DNA. TRBV1 is given as a pseudogene. The CDR3 runs 15 residues. The CDR3 loop reads CTSSPKAKQNSPLHF. The CDR3 DNA sequence: TGCACCAGCAGCCCGAAGGCAAAACAGAATTCACCCCTCCACTTT.

The chain links TRBV7-8 to TRBJ1-6; tentative D call: TRBD1 (6 bases). Trimming removed 10 bases from V and 10 bases from J, with 17 bases in between. The CDR3 runs to 13 residues. From germline, CDR1 is SGHVS and CDR2 FQNEAQ. The DNA for the CDR3 is TGTGCCACCTCTCGGGACACCCTCTCACCCCTCCACTTT. Encoded protein: CATSRDTLSPLHF.

The chain joins TRBV19 to TRBJ1-2, with 8 bases aligning to TRBD1. V shed 6 bases, J shed 4 bases, and the junction held 13 bases outside the gene matches. The CDR3 is 16 residues long. Looked up from germline, CDR1 is LNHDA and CDR2 is SQIVND (reference sequence). CDR3 amino acids: CASRSQGQGAIYGYTF. Written as DNA, the CDR3 is TGTGCCAGTAGATCTCAAGGACAGGGAGCAATCTATGGCTACACCTTC.